Given below is one T cell receptor beta chain in context. The entry originates in a study of blood T cell repertoires in COVID-19. Germline CDR1 is LNHNV and CDR2 is YYDKDF (reference sequence). The CDR3 is made up of 14 amino acids. V gave up 5 bases and J gave up 7 bases, with 14 bases separating them. The authors' processing: Reference gene primer amplification in the assay estimated nucleated cell counts. Generated by immunoSEQ multiplex PCR, the TCRdb table keeps only in-frame clones and is missing some. The DNA gave D and trimming, while V, J and clone size come from that table. The repertoire holds 470,000 or so clones, with approximately 85% as singletons.

This sequence joins TRBV15 and TRBJ2-2; tentative D call: TRBD2 (5 bases). The sample taken for sequencing was peripheral blood. The sequence came from a human donor in a cohort sampled during active COVID-19. In DNA form, the CDR3 reads TGTGCCACCAGCTCCTGGAGCGGACGCGGGGAGCTGTTTTTT. This codes for CATSSWSGRGELFF.